The next 26 T cell receptor beta chains were all read from a single sample in a study of T cell changes during pregnancy in multiple sclerosis. Produced via immunoSEQ multiplex PCR; TCRdb's table is partial and in-frame only. In the table there are 35,000 to 45,000 clones, roughly 90% of which are singletons. Sequencing used peripheral blood, obtained in the second trimester of pregnancy. The origin of the receptors is a female donor in good health, enrolled as a control in a pregnancy study.

This chain links TRBV5-1 with TRBJ2-1; 8 nucleotides match TRBD2. V lost 4 bases and J lost 5; bases outside the gene matches: 8. This CDR3 comprises 15 residues. Germline CDR1 SGHRS, CDR2 YFSETQ. CDR3 nucleotide sequence: TGCGCCAGCAGCCCCATGACTAGCGCAAACAATGAGCAGTTCTTC. This encodes CASSPMTSANNEQFF.

This clone was picked up a small number of times. The V call is TRBV5-1, the J call TRBJ2-7; 13 bases are shared with TRBD2. Germline trimming cut 4 bases from V and 2 bases from J; bases unmatched to any gene: 15. The germline V gene has CDR1 SGHRS and CDR2 YFSETQ. This CDR3 region has 19 residues. The CDR3: CASSRLPLAGGTNTYEQYF. The CDR3, as DNA: TGCGCCAGCAGCCGCCTCCCACTAGCGGGGGGGACCAATACCTACGAGCAGTACTTC.

The V and J genes are TRBV30 and TRBJ1-1, with a tentative D call TRBD1 (6 bases). V was trimmed by 4 bases and J by 0 bases, leaving 18 bases between them. The CDR3 contains 16 residues. Germline values: CDR1 GTSNPN, CDR2 SVGIG (reference sequence). This CDR3 reads CAWTRGQMIMNTEAFF. The CDR3 DNA reads as TGTGCCTGGACCCGGGGACAAATGATCATGAACACTGAAGCTTTCTTT.

The chain is built from TRBV6-5 and TRBJ2-7, with 9 positions matching TRBD2. CDR3 size: 15 residues. Unmatched junction bases numbered 2, after V lost 0 bases and J lost 2 bases. Germline CDR1 is MNHEY and CDR2 is SVGAGI. The CDR3 is CASSYSTSGPYEQYF. The CDR3 bases are TGTGCCAGCAGTTACTCGACTAGCGGACCCTACGAGCAGTACTTC.

V is TRBV10-1 and J is TRBJ2-3; D is ambiguous. Per germline, CDR1 WNHNN and CDR2 SYGVQD (reference sequence). The CDR3 runs 11 residues. V was shortened by 8 bases and J by 2 bases, with 5 bases between the two germline ends. CDR3 amino acids: CASGFTDTQYF. In DNA form, the CDR3 reads TGCGCCAGCGGCTTCACAGATACGCAGTATTTT.

The chain links TRBV6-1 to TRBJ1-3; D gene uncertain. Germline V gives CDR1 MNHNS, CDR2 SASEGT. The length of the CDR3 is 15 residues. Trimming stripped 5 bases from V and 1 base from J, with 12 bases between. Written as DNA, the CDR3 is TGTGCCAGCAGTCTGGGAGGGCTGTCTGGAAACACCATATATTTT. Translating gives CASSLGGLSGNTIYF.

This chain links TRBV13 with TRBJ2-1; D might be TRBD2 (7 bases). The CDR3 length is 14 residues. The germline CDR1 and CDR2 sequences are PRHDT and FYEKMQ (reference sequence). V lost 8 bases and J lost 6, with 17 bases in between. CDR3 coding DNA: TGTGCCAGCCAAGGGGGGGGAAGGTCCAATGAGCAGTTCTTC. It is translated as CASQGGGRSNEQFF.

The chain recombines TRBV5-6 with TRBJ2-7, with 14 bases that match TRBD2. This CDR3 spans 15 amino acids. V shed 2 bases, J shed 6 bases, and the junction held 4 bases outside the gene matches. Per germline, CDR1 SGHDT and CDR2 YYEEEE. The CDR3 loop reads CASSLGTSGSGEQYF. CDR3 sequence (DNA): TGTGCCAGCAGCTTAGGGACTAGCGGGAGTGGCGAGCAGTACTTC. Full variable domain (remainder filled in from reference TRBV5-6 and TRBJ2-7): DAGVTQSPTHLIKTRGQQVTLRCSPKSGHDTVSWYQQALGQGPQFIFQYYEEEERQRGNFPDRFSGHQFPNYSSELNVNALLLGDSALYLCASSLGTSGSGEQYFGPGTRLTVT.

The chain links TRBV13 to TRBJ2-2, with 11 positions matching TRBD2. The CDR3 has 16 amino acids. After removal of 5 bases from V and 10 bases from J, the junction contained 12 bases not matched to a gene. CDR1 and CDR2 from the germline V gene are PRHDT and FYEKMQ (reference sequence). The CDR3 region has the DNA TGTGCCAGCAGCCCATCCTCTGGACTAGCGGGTTCGGAGCTGTTTTTT. Its protein is CASSPSSGLAGSELFF.

The V gene is TRBV30, the J gene TRBJ2-7; the D gene is possibly TRBD1 (5 bases). The CDR3 loop spans 12 amino acids. Germline CDR1 and CDR2: GTSNPN and SVGIG (reference sequence). Trimming cost V 4 bases and J 2 bases, with 9 bases left between them. CDR3 nucleotide sequence: TGTGCCTGGAAGGGGCCCGCCTACGAGCAGTACTTC. Its protein product is CAWKGPAYEQYF.

The chain has TRBV5-1 and TRBJ2-1; TRBD2 matches 8 bases. V shed 2 bases, J shed 11 bases, and the junction held 15 bases outside the gene matches. CDR1 is SGHRS and CDR2 is YFSETQ in the germline V gene. The length of the CDR3 is 16 residues. The DNA of the CDR3 is TGCGCCAGCAGCTTCATCGGGAGGGGGGGGGAAGAGCAGCAGTTCTTC. Residues: CASSFIGRGGEEQQFF.

The CDR3 DNA sequence: TGTGCCTGGGATCGGGTTGGCACAGATACGCAGTATTTT. This sequence encodes CAWDRVGTDTQYF. This chain links TRBV30 with TRBJ2-3; D gene uncertain. V lost 5 bases to trimming and J lost 1 base, with 10 bases between them. CDR3 length equals 13 residues. The germline V gene encodes CDR1 GTSNPN and CDR2 SVGIG (reference sequence).

The genes are TRBV2 and TRBJ2-7; the D is unclear. The CDR3 runs to 12 residues. Germline V gives CDR1 SNHLY, CDR2 FYNNEI. Trimming cost V 4 bases and J 2 bases, with 6 bases left between them. CDR3 protein: CASSVVTYEQYF. CDR3 DNA sequence: TGTGCCAGCAGTGTAGTTACCTACGAGCAGTACTTC.

The rearrangement joins TRBV25-1 to TRBJ1-1; the match to TRBD1 covers 7 bases. The germline CDR1 and CDR2 sequences are MGHDK and SYGVNS. Trimming took 2 bases from V and 3 from J; bases not matched to a gene: 6. The CDR3 length is 15 residues. The CDR3 sequence is CASSEKKGAYTEAFF. In DNA, the CDR3 is TGTGCCAGCAGTGAAAAGAAGGGGGCTTACACTGAAGCTTTCTTT.

The chain is built from TRBV27 and TRBJ2-3; unclear D gene. V lost 1 base and J 0 bases, leaving 11 bases between the germline ends. This CDR3 spans 16 amino acids. CDR1 is MNHEY, CDR2 SMNVEV, per germline (reference sequence). The CDR3 sequence: CASSLFSRSSTDTQYF. The CDR3 nucleotides read TGTGCCAGCAGTTTATTTAGCAGATCTAGCACAGATACGCAGTATTTT.

The chain joins TRBV2 to TRBJ1-4; 8 nucleotides agree with TRBD1. The germline gives CDR1 SNHLY, CDR2 FYNNEI. The CDR3 sequence is 15 residues long. The ends lost 3 bases at V and 4 bases at J; junction bases unmatched: 4. The CDR3 DNA reads as TGTGCCAGCAGTGAGAGGACAGGGCGTAATGAAAAACTGTTTTTT. Amino acid sequence: CASSERTGRNEKLFF.

The chain has TRBV5-6 and TRBJ2-5; D gene uncertain. V shed 0 bases and J shed 7 bases, with 4 bases lying between them. This CDR3 is built from 11 residues. Germline loops: CDR1 SGHDT, CDR2 YYEEEE. CDR3 coding DNA: TGTGCCAGCAGCTTGGCGGGGACCCAGTACTTC. Translation: CASSLAGTQYF.

The chain links TRBV19 to TRBJ1-6; TRBD1 matches at 8 bases. Germline V gives CDR1 LNHDA, CDR2 SQIVND (reference sequence). V was clipped by 4 bases and J by 5 bases; unmatched bases: 1. The CDR3 spans 14 residues. CDR3 protein: CASSTDRDNSPLHF. The CDR3 nucleotides read TGTGCCAGTAGTACGGACAGGGATAATTCACCCCTCCACTTT.

The chain couples TRBV4-3 to TRBJ1-2; no definite D call. The germline V gene has CDR1 LGHNA and CDR2 YSLEER. The CDR3 length is 14 residues. V lost 1 base and J 3 bases, leaving 9 bases between the germline ends. Here the CDR3 reads CASSQVGGYYGYTF. The CDR3 nucleotides read TGCGCCAGCAGCCAAGTTGGCGGATACTATGGCTACACCTTC.

The genes are TRBV19 and TRBJ2-2; D is perhaps TRBD2 (5 bases). Trimming shortened V by 7 bases and J by 1 base, and 13 bases separated the two germline ends. This CDR3 spans 15 amino acids. Germline CDR1 and CDR2: LNHDA and SQIVND (reference sequence). CDR3 DNA: TGTGCCAGTAATAGGCTCCGGGGGAACACCGGGGAGCTGTTTTTT. Translating it yields CASNRLRGNTGELFF.

The chain recombines TRBV6-6 with TRBJ2-7; 13 bases are shared with TRBD2. Germline loops: CDR1 MNHNY, CDR2 SVGAGI (reference sequence). The CDR3 has 14 amino acids. With 5 bases clipped from V and 3 bases from J, the junction kept 1 base outside the gene matches. The CDR3 loop reads CASSRTSGSYEQYF. The DNA of the CDR3 is TGTGCCAGCAGTAGGACTAGCGGGAGCTACGAGCAGTACTTC.

The table lists this clone with a count of one. The chain couples TRBV30 to TRBJ1-2; D is perhaps TRBD1 (6 bases). V was cut by 0 bases and J by 6 bases, with 11 bases left in between. The CDR3 length is 13 residues. CDR1 and CDR2 from the germline V gene are GTSNPN and SVGIG (reference sequence). The DNA of the CDR3 is TGTGCCTGGAGTGTAGCACAGGGAAATGGCTACACCTTC. It is translated as CAWSVAQGNGYTF. Complete variable domain (other parts from reference TRBV30 and TRBJ1-2): SQTIHQWPATLVQPVGSPLSLECTVEGTSNPNLYWYRQAAGRGLQLLFYSVGIGQISSEVPQNLSASRPQDRQFILSSKKLLLSDSGFYLCAWSVAQGNGYTFGSGTRLTVV.

This clone was observed a single time. This rearrangement joins TRBV2 to TRBJ1-1; no definite D call. CDR3 length: 13 amino acids. Germline V CDR1 and CDR2: SNHLY, FYNNEI. Between the trimmed V and J ends, which lost 4 bases and 5 bases, there was a span of 11 bases. CDR3 coding DNA: TGTGCCAGCAGTGGAGGAGATGGTACTGAAGCTTTCTTT. Its translation is CASSGGDGTEAFF.

The rearrangement uses TRBV7-9 and TRBJ2-7; 9 nucleotides line up with TRBD1. Germline V CDR1 and CDR2: SEHNR, FQNEAQ (reference sequence). V dropped 4 bases and J dropped 4; count of bases not matched to a gene: 5. CDR3 size: 14 residues. CDR3 bases: TGTGCCAGCAGCTCCCGGGACAGGGTGTACGAGCAGTACTTC. Amino acids: CASSSRDRVYEQYF.

CDR3 in amino acids: CASSRSAVETQYF. CDR3 nucleotides: TGCGCCAGCAGCCGGTCCGCGGTGGAGACCCAGTACTTC. The V call is TRBV4-3, the J call TRBJ2-5; D uncertain. V shed 4 bases and J shed 5 bases, with 11 bases lying between them. The CDR3 spans 13 residues. The V gene's germline CDR1 is LGHNA and CDR2 YSLEER.

The V and J genes are TRBV15 and TRBJ2-5; TRBD1 is a possible D gene (6 bases). Per the germline V gene, CDR1 is LNHNV and CDR2 is YYDKDF (reference sequence). Trimming removed 6 bases from V and 2 bases from J, with 22 bases in between. The CDR3 is 17 residues long. The chain's CDR3 is CATSHRVHGPQQETQYF. CDR3 nucleotide sequence: TGTGCCACCAGTCACAGGGTTCACGGGCCCCAACAAGAGACCCAGTACTTC.